This T cell receptor (beta chain) was recovered during a study of blood T cell repertoires in COVID-19. The method was immunoSEQ multiplex PCR; TCRdb's version includes in-frame clones alone and lacks a portion of them. The table records around 170,000 clones, approximately 88% of them present only once. The CDR3 contains 13 residues. Germline CDR1 reads MNHEY; CDR2 reads SVGAGI. The V and J ends lost 6 bases and 7 bases, in that order; junction bases with no gene match: 5. This chain connects TRBV6-5 to TRBJ2-7, with 11 bases fitting TRBD2. This receptor was identified in a woman in her twenties or thirties with acute or convalescent COVID-19. Material for sequencing was peripheral blood. This chain's CDR3 is CASRDTSGGEQYF. CDR3 coding DNA: TGTGCCAGCAGAGACACTAGCGGGGGTGAGCAGTACTTC.